These T cell receptor beta chains were read from a single sample in a study of beta chain features in type 1 diabetes. Assay used: immunoSEQ multiplex PCR; TCRdb lists only in-frame clones, some missing. This sample carries some 240,000 clones, 16% of them seen once, and the ten largest clones take roughly 0.08%. Sequenced material: naive CD4+ T cells from blood. All receptors come from a man under 40 with type 1 diabetes. CDR3s include the opening cysteine and the closing phenylalanine or tryptophan. Each record gives: V gene, J gene, clone size, D gene, CDR3 DNA, CDR3 protein. A D gene is named only where the DNA matches it firmly. Not all rows give a size; the values are once, few, many and, for expanded clones, a class.

>TRBV6-4|TRBJ1-4|NA|NA
TGTGCCAGCAAGAGCAGGGATGAAAAACTGTTTTTT
CASKSRDEKLFF
>TRBV9|TRBJ1-5|NA|TRBD1
TGTGCCTCCTCCCAGGGGGCTAGTCAGCCCCAGCATTTT
CASSQGASQPQHF
>TRBV20-1|TRBJ2-3|NA|NA
TGCAGTGCCGCCGGTGGAGATACGCAGTATTTT
CSAAGGDTQYF
>TRBV25-1|TRBJ1-2|NA|TRBD1
TGTGCCAGCAGTGAATACGGACAGGGGGGCTATGGCTACACCTTC
CASSEYGQGGYGYTF
>TRBV25-1|TRBJ1-1|few|NA
TGTGCCAGCTGGGGGACTGAAGCTTTCTTT
CASWGTEAFF
>TRBV30|TRBJ2-1|few|TRBD1
TGTGCCTGGAGTGTACCAGGGGGATTTGAGCAGTTCTTC
CAWSVPGGFEQFF
>TRBV4-1|TRBJ2-7|NA|NA
TGCGCCAGCAGCCAGCAGGGAACCTACGAGCAGTACTTC
CASSQQGTYEQYF
>TRBV29-1|TRBJ2-1|few|NA
TGCAGCGTCCTGGGACTCCTAAATGAGCAGTTCTTC
CSVLGLLNEQFF
>TRBV29-1|TRBJ2-3|NA|NA
TGCAGCGTTGAAGATCAGACAGATACGCAGTATTTT
CSVEDQTDTQYF
>TRBV30|TRBJ1-2|NA|NA
TGTGCCTGGAGATGGGACCCCAACTATGGCTACACCTTC
CAWRWDPNYGYTF
>TRBV15|TRBJ2-3|NA|NA
TGTGCCACCAGCAGAGGAGGGAAGGGATCCACAGATACGCAGTATTTT
CATSRGGKGSTDTQYF
>TRBV7-3|TRBJ2-3|few|TRBD2
TGTGCCAGCAGCTTAGCGGGAGACGGCACAGATACGCAGTATTTT
CASSLAGDGTDTQYF
>TRBV15|TRBJ2-2|few|TRBD1
TGTGCCACCAGCCGATGGACAGGGCGGACCGGGGAGCTGTTTTTT
CATSRWTGRTGELFF
>TRBV19|TRBJ2-3|NA|TRBD2
TGTGCCAGTAGTATGTCGGCTAGCGGGAGCACAGATACGCAGTATTTT
CASSMSASGSTDTQYF
>TRBV29-1|TRBJ2-1|NA|TRBD2
TGCAGCGGTACCGGACTAGCGGGAGTGGTTGAGCAGTTCTTC
CSGTGLAGVVEQFF
>TRBV20-1|TRBJ1-5|NA|NA
TGCAGTGCTAGAAGGGGTCAGCCCCAGCATTTT
CSARRGQPQHF
>TRBV25-1|TRBJ2-5|NA|NA
TGTGCCAGCAGTGGTGCGGCCCAAGAGACCCAGTACTTC
CASSGAAQETQYF
>TRBV5-1|TRBJ2-3|NA|NA
TGCGCCAGCAGCTTGGTCACAGATACGCAGTATTTT
CASSLVTDTQYF
>TRBV5-1|TRBJ2-7|NA|TRBD1
TGCGCCAGCAGCTCCAACAGGGGTATCTCCGACGAGCAGTACTTC
CASSSNRGISDEQYF
>TRBV25-1|TRBJ2-7|NA|NA
TGTGCCAGCCGGAGACTGGGAATCTCCTACGAGCAGTACTTC
CASRRLGISYEQYF
>TRBV18|TRBJ2-1|NA|NA
TGTGCCAGCTCACCACCAAGGGGTGGATCCTACAATGAGCAGTTCTTC
CASSPPRGGSYNEQFF
>TRBV28|TRBJ1-1|NA|TRBD1
TGTGCCAGCGACGGGACAGCTGAAGCTTTCTTT
CASDGTAEAFF
>TRBV7-8|TRBJ2-7|NA|NA
TGTGCCAGCAGCTTAGTCCGTTTGCGGGACTCCGAGCAGTACTTC
CASSLVRLRDSEQYF
>TRBV18|TRBJ2-5|few|NA
TGTGCCAGCTCACCCGGGACACAAGAGACCCAGTACTTC
CASSPGTQETQYF
>TRBV5-1|TRBJ2-7|NA|TRBD2
TGCGCCAGCAGCTTGGATGCGGGAGGGCCGAAGGAGCAGTACTTC
CASSLDAGGPKEQYF
>TRBV29-1|TRBJ2-3|few|NA
TGCAGCGTTGAATTGGCAGGAGCAGATACGCAGTATTTT
CSVELAGADTQYF
>TRBV30|TRBJ2-5|NA|NA
TGTGCCCTAAGTCCAGGTTTTAAAGAGACCCAGTACTTC
CALSPGFKETQYF
>TRBV7-9|TRBJ2-3|NA|TRBD2
TGTGCCAGCAGATTAGGGGCCTGGTCCGGGAGGACAGATACGCAGTATTTT
CASRLGAWSGRTDTQYF